These 28 T cell receptor beta chains originate from one sample sequenced in a study of read filtering for tumor transcriptome and immune sequencing (dated by TCRdb to about 2020). Sequencing relied on an Illumina HiSeq 4000. TCR libraries were constructed from approximately 360 ng RNA using the Immunoverse kit, and molecular barcoded adaptors covering alpha/delta and beta/gamma chains were employed. The public reads were run again by TCRdb, first through fastp at Q25 and then through MiXCR, and only productive beta chains were kept. Identical CDR3 proteins give one entry, which carries the most common genes and DNA. Counted in this sample were about 970 distinct CDR3 sequences; approximately 82% of them appeared once. The ten most abundant clones make up 45% to 60% of the sample. The sequenced sample consisted of a population of CD138-negative cells sorted from bone marrow. The cell subset or site label, read with the paper, signifies: bone marrow mononuclear cells depleted of CD138+ plasma/myeloma cells by negative magnetic selection. All receptors come from a donor over 35 with multiple myeloma. This table probably holds off-target reads from a library built for another chain.

This chain links TRBV27 with TRBJ1-6; D call uncertain. V was shortened by 1 base and J by 7 bases, with 17 bases between the two germline ends. Germline lookup yields CDR1 MNHEY and CDR2 SMNVEV (reference sequence). The CDR3 totals 17 residues. The CDR3 is CASSLLGRWAKNSPLHF. The DNA for the CDR3 is TGTGCCAGCAGTTTATTGGGCAGGTGGGCGAAAAATTCACCCCTCCACTTT.

The chain recombines TRBV29-1 with TRBJ2-1; D not certain. The CDR3 loop spans 10 amino acids. The germline gives CDR1 SQVTM, CDR2 ANQGSEA. Trimming pared 3 bases from V and 10 bases from J, leaving 7 bases between. CDR3 nucleotides: TGCAGCGTTGATCAGAAGGAGCAGTTCTTC. This sequence encodes CSVDQKEQFF.

The rearrangement links TRBV11-3 to TRBJ2-1; a weak D match, TRBD1 (7 bases). The CDR3 has 12 amino acids. Trimming took 5 bases from V and 8 from J, leaving 10 bases between them. Germline V lookup: CDR1 SGHNT, CDR2 YENEEA. The CDR3 is CASSQGGDEQFF. In nucleotides, the CDR3 is TGTGCCAGCAGCCAGGGGGGCGATGAGCAGTTCTTC.

This chain links TRBV5-1 with TRBJ1-2; D is perhaps TRBD1 (6 bases). The V and J ends lost 5 bases and 3 bases respectively, with 20 bases between them. This CDR3 contains 16 residues. Germline V gives CDR1 SGHRS, CDR2 YFSETQ. The CDR3: CASRPRMGHTDYGYTF. The DNA for the CDR3 is TGCGCCAGCAGGCCCAGGATGGGACACACAGACTATGGCTACACCTTC.

The chain has TRBV7-2 and TRBJ1-5; TRBD1 agrees at 8 bases. Germline V gene sequence: CDR1 SGHTA, CDR2 FQGNSA. The CDR3 is 13 residues long. Trimming took 5 bases from V and 6 from J; bases not matched to a gene: 3. The CDR3 region has the DNA TGTGCCAGCAGCCAGGACAGGGCTCAGCCCCAGCATTTT. Protein: CASSQDRAQPQHF.

V gene TRBV12-3 or TRBV12-4 combines with J gene TRBJ2-2, with 11 bases lining up with TRBD1. The CDR3 sequence is 16 residues long. V was clipped by 5 bases and J by 7 bases; unmatched bases: 9. The CDR3 sequence is CASSLMRTGGIGELFF. The CDR3 DNA sequence: TGTGCCAGCAGTCTTATGAGGACAGGGGGCATCGGGGAGCTGTTTTTT.

This rearrangement joins TRBV20-1 to TRBJ2-7, with a tentative D call TRBD1 (6 bases). Germline CDR1 reads DFQATT; CDR2 reads SNEGSKA (reference sequence). V was trimmed by 5 bases and J by 1 base, leaving 9 bases between them. This CDR3 region has 12 residues. The CDR3 is CSAHRDSYEQYF. DNA for the CDR3: TGCAGTGCTCACAGGGATTCCTACGAGCAGTACTTC.

The chain links TRBV27 to TRBJ2-7; the D call may be TRBD1 or TRBD2 (5 bases each). Germline values: CDR1 MNHEY, CDR2 SMNVEV (reference sequence). The CDR3 has 14 residues. The V gene lost 3 bases and the J gene lost 2 bases, with 11 bases spanning the gap. The CDR3 DNA sequence: TGTGCCAGCAGTTTTCAGGGACCCACCTACGAGCAGTACTTC. Translating it yields CASSFQGPTYEQYF.

J is TRBJ2-1 and V is TRBV20-1; D is perhaps TRBD1 (5 bases). The V end was cut by 0 bases, the J end by 8 bases, with 11 bases between. The CDR3 spans 13 residues. Looked up from germline, CDR1 is DFQATT and CDR2 is SNEGSKA (reference sequence). This CDR3 reads CSARDGARDEQFF. The DNA for the CDR3 is TGCAGTGCTAGAGATGGGGCCCGCGATGAGCAGTTCTTC.

In its sample, this clonotype is hyperexpanded. V and J are TRBV29-1 and TRBJ2-7; tentatively, D is TRBD2 (6 bases). CDR3 length: 12 residues. Trimming left V 4 bases short and J 2 bases short, with 9 bases between. The germline V gene encodes CDR1 SQVTM and CDR2 ANQGSEA. CDR3 in DNA: TGCAGCGTTGCGGCGGGACCCTACGAGCAGTACTTC. Amino acid sequence: CSVAAGPYEQYF.

V is TRBV20-1 and J is TRBJ2-1; D is uncertain. Germline V gives CDR1 DFQATT, CDR2 SNEGSKA (reference sequence). The CDR3 length is 11 residues. V was shortened by 1 base and J by 8 bases, with 6 bases between the two germline ends. CDR3 loop: CSARGGHEQFF. The DNA of the CDR3 is TGCAGTGCTAGAGGAGGCCATGAGCAGTTCTTC.

The chain links TRBV6-5 to TRBJ1-5, with 7 nucleotides matching TRBD1. This CDR3 has 16 amino acids. CDR1 and CDR2 (germline): MNHEY, SVGAGI. V gave up 6 bases and J gave up 0 bases; unmatched junction bases: 8. The chain's CDR3 is CASSRTGRGSNQPQHF. The DNA for the CDR3 is TGTGCCAGCAGCCGGACAGGTCGGGGTAGCAATCAGCCCCAGCATTTT.

There are a few counts of this clonotype. The genes are TRBV20-1 and TRBJ2-3; 12 nucleotides line up with TRBD2. Germline-derived CDR1 and CDR2 are DFQATT and SNEGSKA (reference sequence). The CDR3 runs to 17 residues. The junction had 11 bases not matched to a gene; V was cut back by 3 bases and J by 4 bases. This CDR3 is CSASRSSGRATADTQYF. The CDR3 nucleotides are TGCAGTGCTAGTAGGTCTAGCGGGAGGGCCACAGCAGATACGCAGTATTTT.

Only one count was recorded for this clonotype. The chain carries TRBV11-2 and TRBJ2-1; D might be TRBD2 (6 bases). V was shortened by 1 base and J by 2 bases, with 12 bases between the two germline ends. The CDR3 spans 16 residues. Germline values: CDR1 SGHAT, CDR2 FQNNGV. In DNA, the CDR3 is TGTGCCAGCAGCTTAGGGGCGAGGGAGGCCTACAATGAGCAGTTCTTC. Its protein is CASSLGAREAYNEQFF.

The CDR3: CATSRRNSNQPQHF. DNA for the CDR3: TGTGCCACCAGCCGCAGGAATAGCAATCAGCCCCAGCATTTT. The chain employs TRBV15 and TRBJ1-5; D unresolved. CDR1 LNHNV and CDR2 YYDKDF come from the germline V gene (reference sequence). The V and J ends lost 5 bases and 0 bases respectively, with 8 bases between them. This CDR3 region has 14 residues. The full variable domain, in which reference TRBV15 and TRBJ1-5 provide the parts outside the CDR3, is DAMVIQNPRYQVTQFGKPVTLSCSQTLNHNVMYWYQQKSSQAPKLLFHYYDKDFNNEADTPDNFQSRRPNTSFCFLDIRSPGLGDTAMYLCATSRRNSNQPQHFGDGTRLSIL.

This clonotype was seen a single time. The V and J genes are TRBV7-3 and TRBJ2-3, with 8 bases aligning to TRBD2. Germline CDR1 and CDR2: SGHTA and FQGTGA. CDR3 length equals 17 residues. The V and J ends lost 1 base and 6 bases, in that order; junction bases with no gene match: 12. The CDR3 coding sequence is TGTGCCAGCAGCTTAATTGCTAGCGGGTTAGTTCCGGATACGCAGTATTTT. Amino acid sequence: CASSLIASGLVPDTQYF.

V is TRBV6-2 or TRBV6-3 and J is TRBJ2-3; D perhaps matches TRBD1 (5 bases). Germline V lookup: CDR1 MNHEY, CDR2 SVGEGT. V lost 5 bases to trimming and J lost 2 bases, with 11 bases between them. There are 14 residues in the CDR3. The CDR3 bases are TGTGCCAGCAGTAGGGGTGCTGACACAGATACGCAGTATTTT. Amino acid sequence: CASSRGADTDTQYF.

This chain connects TRBV27 to TRBJ2-1; the D gene is possibly TRBD1 (5 bases). Germline V gene data show CDR1 as MNHEY and CDR2 as SMNVEV (reference sequence). The V end was cut by 7 bases, the J end by 7 bases, with 11 bases between. The CDR3 sequence is 12 residues long. As DNA, the CDR3 is TGTGCCAGCACCGGCAGGGAAAATGAGCAGTTCTTC. This encodes CASTGRENEQFF.

The chain is built from TRBV2 and TRBJ2-5, with TRBD2 matching 10 bases. Germline CDR1 reads SNHLY; CDR2 reads FYNNEI. Trimming at V came to 7 bases and at J to 4 bases, leaving 6 bases not matched to a gene. The CDR3 sequence is 14 residues long. The CDR3 nucleotides read TGTGCCAGCAATTTAGCGGGAGGTCGAGAGACCCAGTACTTC. Translating gives CASNLAGGRETQYF.

V usage is TRBV28 and J usage is TRBJ2-7; no clear D. Germline assignment: CDR1 MDHEN and CDR2 SYDVKM. CDR3 length equals 13 residues. With 7 bases removed from V and 0 bases from J, the gap between germline ends came to 10 bases. The CDR3 loop reads CASISSDSYEQYF. CDR3 coding DNA: TGTGCCAGCATCTCCAGCGACTCCTACGAGCAGTACTTC.

The chain couples TRBV11-2 to TRBJ2-1, with 7 positions matching TRBD2. This CDR3 has 17 amino acids. V lost 6 bases, J lost 1 base, and 12 bases stayed unmatched. The V gene's germline CDR1 is SGHAT and CDR2 FQNNGV. CDR3 amino acids: CASRFKRGVGSYNEQFF. The DNA for the CDR3 is TGTGCCAGCAGATTCAAACGGGGGGTTGGGTCCTACAATGAGCAGTTCTTC.

The CDR3 nucleotides read TGTGCCAGCAGGGCGGTAATGAACACTGAAGCTTTCTTT. Translated, it gives CASRAVMNTEAFF. V is TRBV6-5 and J is TRBJ1-1; D gene uncertain. V was cut by 6 bases and J by 0 bases, with 8 bases left in between. This CDR3 contains 13 residues. The germline V gene has CDR1 MNHEY and CDR2 SVGAGI.

The gene calls are TRBV4-1 and TRBJ2-1; TRBD1 matches 10 bases. The CDR3 totals 13 residues. The J segment lost 10 bases and the V segment lost 3 bases, leaving 3 bases of the junction unmatched. CDR1 MGHRA and CDR2 YSYEKL come from the germline V gene. This CDR3 reads CASSQGQGSEQFF. In nucleotides, the CDR3 is TGCGCCAGCAGCCAGGGACAGGGGTCCGAGCAGTTCTTC.

The chain is built from TRBV5-4 and TRBJ2-5; 11 nucleotides agree with TRBD2. V trimming: 2 bases; J trimming: 4 bases; junction bases outside the gene matches: 1. CDR1 and CDR2 from the germline V gene are SGHNT and YYREEE (reference sequence). This CDR3 is built from 14 residues. This chain's CDR3 is CASSFGLAGETQYF. CDR3 DNA sequence: TGTGCCAGCAGCTTCGGACTAGCGGGAGAGACCCAGTACTTC.

V and J are TRBV18 and TRBJ1-1; D might be TRBD1 (5 bases). Trimming left V 1 base short and J 1 base short, with 13 bases between. Germline V CDR1 and CDR2: KGHSH, LQKENI. The length of the CDR3 is 16 residues. The DNA of the CDR3 is TGTGCCAGCTCACCACGGGGCGCAGGGTCGAACACTGAAGCTTTCTTT. Its protein product is CASSPRGAGSNTEAFF.

The rearrangement links TRBV11-2 to TRBJ2-7; D is unresolved. The V end was cut by 2 bases, the J end by 6 bases, with 5 bases between. CDR1 SGHAT and CDR2 FQNNGV come from the germline V gene. The CDR3 has 11 residues. CDR3 nucleotide sequence: TGTGCCAGCAGCTTACTTGCCGAGCAGTACTTC. Its translation: CASSLLAEQYF. Full variable domain (remainder filled in from reference TRBV11-2 and TRBJ2-7): EAGVAQSPRYKIIEKRQSVAFWCNPISGHATLYWYQQILGQGPKLLIQFQNNGVVDDSQLPKDRFSAERLKGVDSTLKIQPAKLEDSAVYLCASSLLAEQYFGPGTRLTVT.

Regarding this clonotype: The junction differs from germline at one of its ends, possibly a read error. The chain uses TRBV5-1 and TRBJ1-6; D perhaps matches TRBD1 (5 bases). This CDR3 has 18 residues. Per germline, CDR1 SGHRS and CDR2 YFSETQ. The CDR3 reads CAGSLGPTGGLLGSPLHF. CDR3 in DNA: TGCGCCGGCAGCTTGGGGCCGACCGGGGGACTTCTAGGATCACCCCTCCACTTT. Full variable domain (missing parts from reference TRBV5-1 and TRBJ1-6): KAGVTQTPRYLIKTRGQQVTLSCSPISGHRSVSWYQQTPGQGLQFLFEYFSETQRNKGNFPGRFSGRQFSNSRSEMNVSTLELGDSALYLCAGSLGPTGGLLGSPLHFGNGTRLTVT.

V usage is TRBV20-1 and J usage is TRBJ1-5; a weak D match, TRBD1 (6 bases). Germline CDR1 is DFQATT and CDR2 is SNEGSKA (reference sequence). Trimming left V 0 bases short and J 1 base short, with 16 bases between. The CDR3 has 17 amino acids. This CDR3 is CSARDGTSVGSNQPQHF. The CDR3 DNA is TGCAGTGCTAGAGATGGGACATCAGTGGGGAGCAATCAGCCCCAGCATTTT.